What follows describes a single T cell receptor beta chain. Its antigen remains unidentified. A multiplex PCR was run with 60 Vbeta primers and 13 Jbeta primers. Repertoires were generated with immunoSEQ multiplex PCR, while TCRdb's copy carries only in-frame clones and drops some. The table shows tens of thousands of clones, with approximately 60% occurring only once. The data stem from a study of cytomegalovirus exposure and HLA in healthy donors. For the study at large: Early on, a data release was issued that held roughly 84 million unique TCRs from HLA-typed donors. Study-wide results and limits: TCR beta chains numbering some 160 were designated cytomegalovirus-associated. Donors belonging to an Asian-associated ancestry cluster reportedly showed fewer N-insertions in productive TCRs than the roughly 670-donor mean, according to what a later analysis found.

Germline V gene sequence: CDR1 SQVTM, CDR2 ANQGSEA. This CDR3 contains 14 residues. J was trimmed by 7 bases and V by 5 bases; bases with no gene match: 12. The chain couples TRBV29-1 to TRBJ2-7; 9 nucleotides line up with TRBD1. The specimen sequenced was PBMCs. This clonotype was obtained from a male donor in good health and CMV-seropositive. CDR3 sequence: CSVYGTGPRGEQYF. The CDR3 nucleotides are TGCAGCGTTTACGGGACAGGGCCCCGGGGGGAGCAGTACTTC.